The rows below give T cell receptor beta chains drawn from one sample of a study of T cells after yellow fever vaccination. TCRdb reanalysed the 5' RACE reads using MiXCR and keeps one entry per CDR3 protein. The repertoire holds 50,000 or so distinct CDR3 sequences, with approximately 7.7% as singletons. The starting material was CD8+ T cells sorted from PBMCs, obtained on the day of the first yellow fever vaccination. The origin of the receptors is a man between 18 and 35 years old who received the YFV17D yellow fever vaccine. Both conserved end residues are part of each CDR3. D genes are given only for firm matches. For some rows the clone size is stated as once, few or many, or as a class when expanded; others skip it.

size: many
V: TRBV12-3/TRBV12-4
J: TRBJ2-1
D: .
CDR3: CASSLAVVEQFF
DNA: TGTGCCAGCAGTTTAGCGGTGGTTGAGCAGTTCTTC

size: .
V: TRBV4-3
J: TRBJ2-5
D: .
CDR3: CASSQEVRLNRKTQYF
DNA: TGCGCCAGCAGCCAAGAAGTGAGGCTCAACCGGAAGACCCAGTACTTC

size: many
V: TRBV6-1
J: TRBJ2-5
D: TRBD2
CDR3: CASSELAGGQETQYF
DNA: TGTGCCAGCAGTGAACTAGCGGGGGGGCAAGAGACCCAGTACTTC

size: few
V: TRBV6-2/TRBV6-3
J: TRBJ2-5
D: .
CDR3: CASSTAPSAAQETQYF
DNA: TGTGCCAGCAGCACTGCCCCCTCGGCGGCCCAAGAGACCCAGTACTTC

size: few
V: TRBV5-1
J: TRBJ1-5
D: .
CDR3: CASSFPSQGGRVQPQHF
DNA: TGCGCCAGCAGCTTCCCCTCGCAGGGCGGTCGGGTTCAGCCCCAGCATTTT

size: many
V: TRBV19
J: TRBJ1-1
D: .
CDR3: CASSGVTEAFF
DNA: TGTGCCAGTAGCGGAGTTACTGAAGCTTTCTTT

size: many
V: TRBV7-9
J: TRBJ2-3
D: .
CDR3: CASSPTLPSTDTQYF
DNA: TGTGCCAGCAGCCCCACTTTACCTAGCACAGATACGCAGTATTTT

size: many
V: TRBV7-8
J: TRBJ2-7
D: TRBD1
CDR3: CASSGRDRVTYEQYF
DNA: TGTGCCAGCAGCGGCCGGGACAGGGTCACATACGAGCAGTACTTC

size: .
V: TRBV4-2
J: TRBJ2-7
D: .
CDR3: CASSQDSGYYEQYF
DNA: TGTGCCAGCAGCCAAGATTCAGGGTACTACGAGCAGTACTTC

size: many
V: TRBV7-9
J: TRBJ2-3
D: TRBD1
CDR3: CASSLGGQGPTDTQYF
DNA: TGTGCCAGCAGCTTAGGGGGACAGGGCCCAACAGATACGCAGTATTTT

size: many
V: TRBV20-1
J: TRBJ1-1
D: TRBD1
CDR3: CSARSDRVTEAFF
DNA: TGCAGTGCTAGATCGGACAGGGTCACTGAAGCTTTCTTT

size: .
V: TRBV29-1
J: TRBJ2-7
D: .
CDR3: CSVGTIYEQYF
DNA: TGCAGCGTTGGTACAATCTACGAGCAGTACTTC

size: many
V: TRBV4-3
J: TRBJ2-5
D: TRBD2
CDR3: CASSQDASGGETQYF
DNA: TGCGCCAGCAGCCAGGACGCTAGCGGGGGAGAGACCCAGTACTTC

size: .
V: TRBV12-3/TRBV12-4
J: TRBJ2-5
D: TRBD2
CDR3: CASGHISGGETQYF
DNA: TGTGCCAGCGGACATATTAGCGGGGGGGAGACCCAGTACTTC

size: many
V: TRBV6-5
J: TRBJ2-2
D: .
CDR3: CASSNRGRMYTGELFF
DNA: TGTGCCAGCAGCAACCGGGGGCGAATGTACACCGGGGAGCTGTTTTTT

size: .
V: TRBV25-1
J: TRBJ1-6
D: .
CDR3: CASSGPNTNSPLHF
DNA: TGTGCCAGCAGTGGGCCTAACACAAATTCACCCCTCCACTTT

size: few
V: TRBV6-1
J: TRBJ2-1
D: .
CDR3: CASKIQGLNEQFF
DNA: TGTGCCAGCAAGATCCAGGGGTTAAATGAGCAGTTCTTC

size: .
V: TRBV6-6
J: TRBJ1-1
D: .
CDR3: CASSIKGHTEAFF
DNA: TGTGCCAGCAGCATCAAGGGTCACACTGAAGCTTTCTTT

size: .
V: TRBV2
J: TRBJ2-1
D: TRBD2
CDR3: CASTRRGRGGGDEQFF
DNA: TGTGCCAGCACCCGGCGGGGGCGGGGGGGCGGCGATGAGCAGTTCTTC

size: .
V: TRBV11-2
J: TRBJ2-1
D: TRBD2
CDR3: CASSLASGGNNEQFF
DNA: TGTGCCAGCAGCTTAGCTAGCGGGGGTAACAATGAGCAGTTCTTC

size: .
V: TRBV6-2/TRBV6-3
J: TRBJ2-1
D: .
CDR3: CASSPGDTPYNEQFF
DNA: TGTGCCAGTTCTCCGGGGGACACCCCATACAATGAGCAGTTCTTC

size: many
V: TRBV4-3
J: TRBJ1-5
D: TRBD1
CDR3: CASSRTGGQPQHF
DNA: TGCGCCAGCAGCCGAACAGGGGGTCAGCCCCAGCATTTT

size: many
V: TRBV6-2/TRBV6-3
J: TRBJ2-5
D: .
CDR3: CASSYESQETQYF
DNA: TGTGCCAGCAGTTATGAGAGCCAAGAGACCCAGTACTTC

size: .
V: TRBV4-3
J: TRBJ1-3
D: .
CDR3: CASSQDTSRAGNTIYF
DNA: TGCGCCAGCAGCCAAGACACATCGAGGGCTGGAAACACCATATATTTT

size: many
V: TRBV6-4
J: TRBJ2-2
D: .
CDR3: CASSDSSTGELFF
DNA: TGTGCCAGCAGTGACTCTAGCACCGGGGAGCTGTTTTTT

size: .
V: TRBV20-1
J: TRBJ1-1
D: .
CDR3: CSARDIQGSEAFF
DNA: TGCAGTGCTAGAGATATTCAGGGCTCTGAAGCTTTCTTT

size: many
V: TRBV4-3
J: TRBJ1-2
D: .
CDR3: CASSQPGFANYGYTF
DNA: TGCGCCAGCAGCCAACCAGGGTTTGCTAACTATGGCTACACCTTC

size: .
V: TRBV7-9
J: TRBJ2-1
D: TRBD1
CDR3: CASSGWDSSSSYNEQFF
DNA: TGTGCCAGCAGCGGGTGGGACAGCTCGAGCTCCTACAATGAGCAGTTCTTC

size: few
V: TRBV4-2
J: TRBJ1-1
D: .
CDR3: CASSQLDSLNTEAFF
DNA: TGTGCCAGCAGCCAATTGGACAGCCTGAACACTGAAGCTTTCTTT

size: .
V: TRBV4-1
J: TRBJ2-7
D: .
CDR3: CASSQGGDRNFYEQYF
DNA: TGCGCCAGCAGCCAAGGAGGGGACCGAAACTTCTACGAGCAGTACTTC

size: few
V: TRBV27
J: TRBJ1-5
D: .
CDR3: CASSLKGWSNQPQHF
DNA: TGTGCCAGCAGTTTAAAGGGTTGGAGCAATCAGCCCCAGCATTTT

size: few
V: TRBV23-1
J: TRBJ2-7
D: .
CDR3: CASSQSAYEQYF
DNA: TGCGCCAGCAGTCAATCGGCGTACGAGCAGTACTTC

size: .
V: TRBV7-9
J: TRBJ1-5
D: .
CDR3: CASSLWGGHQPQHF
DNA: TGTGCCAGCAGCTTATGGGGCGGGCATCAGCCCCAGCATTTT

size: .
V: TRBV7-8
J: TRBJ1-6
D: .
CDR3: CASSLVGPMSSYNSPLHF
DNA: TGTGCCAGCAGCTTAGTTGGCCCCATGAGCTCCTATAATTCACCCCTCCACTTT

size: few
V: TRBV28
J: TRBJ2-1
D: .
CDR3: CASSFEAASVDEQFF
DNA: TGTGCCAGCAGTTTTGAGGCAGCCAGTGTAGATGAGCAGTTCTTC

size: many
V: TRBV5-1
J: TRBJ2-3
D: .
CDR3: CASSFGGTDTQYF
DNA: TGTGCCAGCAGTTTCGGGGGCACAGATACGCAGTATTTT

size: few
V: TRBV4-1
J: TRBJ1-5
D: .
CDR3: CASSQAGRLNQPQHF
DNA: TGCGCCAGCAGCCAGGCGGGACGGCTGAATCAGCCCCAGCATTTT

size: .
V: TRBV6-2/TRBV6-3
J: TRBJ2-3
D: .
CDR3: CASKRGSTDTQYF
DNA: TGTGCCAGCAAAAGGGGGAGCACAGATACGCAGTATTTT

size: .
V: TRBV6-1
J: TRBJ2-5
D: .
CDR3: CASSLNDRISAQETQYF
DNA: TGTGCCAGCAGCCTAAATGATAGGATTAGCGCCCAAGAGACCCAGTACTTC

size: .
V: TRBV18
J: TRBJ2-3
D: .
CDR3: CASSPPTTSTDTQYF
DNA: TGTGCCAGCTCACCACCGACTACTAGCACAGATACGCAGTATTTT

size: .
V: TRBV20-1
J: TRBJ1-5
D: .
CDR3: CSARGLIGGLSQPQHF
DNA: TGCAGTGCTAGAGGTCTGATCGGGGGGCTCAGTCAGCCCCAGCATTTT

size: few
V: TRBV12-3/TRBV12-4
J: TRBJ2-5
D: .
CDR3: CASREVGQETQYF
DNA: TGTGCCAGCAGGGAAGTTGGGCAAGAGACCCAGTACTTC

size: few
V: TRBV7-9
J: TRBJ2-3
D: .
CDR3: CASSPPGGASTDTQYF
DNA: TGTGCCAGCAGCCCACCGGGGGGCGCCAGCACAGATACGCAGTATTTT

size: .
V: TRBV19
J: TRBJ1-3
D: .
CDR3: CASSIERRQPIYF
DNA: TGTGCCAGTAGTATAGAACGGCGCCAGCCCATATATTTT

size: few
V: TRBV20-1
J: TRBJ2-1
D: .
CDR3: CSAQDGTGEQFF
DNA: TGCAGTGCTCAGGACGGCACGGGGGAGCAGTTCTTC

size: few
V: TRBV27
J: TRBJ2-5
D: .
CDR3: CASMVVPDAETQYF
DNA: TGTGCCAGCATGGTGGTCCCAGACGCGGAGACCCAGTACTTC

size: .
V: TRBV11-3
J: TRBJ1-2
D: .
CDR3: CASSFPGRVRDGYTF
DNA: TGTGCCAGCAGTTTCCCCGGCAGGGTGCGAGATGGCTACACCTTC

size: many
V: TRBV7-9
J: TRBJ1-1
D: TRBD1
CDR3: CASSPQDRVLTEAFF
DNA: TGTGCCAGCAGCCCCCAAGACAGGGTTCTGACTGAAGCTTTCTTT

size: few
V: TRBV19
J: TRBJ1-5
D: .
CDR3: CASSIWGGRQPQHF
DNA: TGTGCCAGTAGTATATGGGGGGGCAGGCAGCCCCAGCATTTT